This T cell receptor beta chain was recorded in a study of T-cell reconstitution after alpha-beta-depleted transplantation in children. Study outcomes and limitations: Reported findings indicate that, about two months after transplant, alpha-beta T cells came from several hundred expanded clones, which were derived from non-depleted graft cells. Surviving recipient T cells and thymic progenitors underlay high day-60 TCRbeta diversity in some patients. At the one-year point after transplant, T-cell counts and TCRbeta diversity were found to come mostly from T cells that had been newly produced.

Preparation of the TCRbeta library involved a method that used unique molecular identifiers. TCRdb used MiXCR to reprocess the PCR reads, holding one entry per CDR3 protein. The top ten clones hold 25% to 30% of a sample with 200,000 to 250,000 distinct CDR3 sequences, around 9.9% of them seen once. In the case of this clonotype: Its target is unknown.

The germline CDR1 and CDR2 sequences are LNHDA and SQIVND (reference sequence). The CDR3 length is 17 residues. The V end was cut by 9 bases, the J end by 5 bases, with 26 bases between. The source material was PBMCs, sampled before TCRalphabeta/CD19-depleted stem cell transplant. The chain links TRBV19 to TRBJ2-4; D tentatively reads TRBD1 or TRBD2 (6 bases each). This clonotype originated in a child in the first two years of life with acute myeloid leukemia, due to receive a stem cell transplant. CDR3 sequence reads: CASGGRTVPFFENIQYF. The CDR3 coding sequence is TGTGCCAGCGGGGGCCGGACAGTCCCCTTTTTTGAAAACATTCAGTACTTC.